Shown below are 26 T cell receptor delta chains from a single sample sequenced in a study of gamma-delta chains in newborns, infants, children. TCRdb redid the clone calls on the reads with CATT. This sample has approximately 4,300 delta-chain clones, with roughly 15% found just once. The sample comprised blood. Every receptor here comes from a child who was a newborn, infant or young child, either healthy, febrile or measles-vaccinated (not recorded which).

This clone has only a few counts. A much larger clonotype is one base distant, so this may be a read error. CDR3 in DNA: TGTGCCTGTGACGTACTGGGGGATACGAACTCCTGGGACACCCGAAAGATGTTTTTC. It yields the protein CACDVLGDTNSWDTRKMFF. The chain recombines TRDV2 with TRDJ3, with 13 bases aligning to TRDD3. The J gene, left out of TCRdb, was set here by checking the DNA against germline. The CDR3 sequence is 19 residues long. Germline CDR1 is GEAIGNYY and CDR2 is EKD.

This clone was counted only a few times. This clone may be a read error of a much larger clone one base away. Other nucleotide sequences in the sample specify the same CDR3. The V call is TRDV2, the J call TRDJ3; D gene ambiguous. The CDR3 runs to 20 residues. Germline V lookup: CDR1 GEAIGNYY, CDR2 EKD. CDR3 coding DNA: TGTGCCTGTGGCACCGTGGCTGGAACTCAGGGATCCTGGGACACCCGACAGATGTTTTTC. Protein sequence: CACGTVAGTQGSWDTRQMFF.

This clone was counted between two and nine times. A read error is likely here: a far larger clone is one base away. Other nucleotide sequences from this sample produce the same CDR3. The CDR3 reads CACDSVLGDTNWDTRQMFF. CDR3 DNA sequence: TGTGCCTGTGACTCCGTACTGGGGGATACGAACTGGGACACCCGTCAGATGTTTTTC. The rearrangement uses TRDV2 and TRDJ3; 13 bases align to TRDD3. The CDR3 contains 19 residues. Germline V gene sequence: CDR1 GEAIGNYY, CDR2 EKD.

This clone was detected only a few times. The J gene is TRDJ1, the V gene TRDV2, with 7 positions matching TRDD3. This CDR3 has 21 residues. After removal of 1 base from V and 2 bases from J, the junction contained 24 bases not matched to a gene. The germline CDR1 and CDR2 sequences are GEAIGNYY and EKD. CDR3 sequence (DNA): TGTGCCTGTGACACAGTCCTTGGAGGTACTGGGGTCCCCGCGGCAACCGATAAACTCATCTTT. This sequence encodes CACDTVLGGTGVPAATDKLIF.

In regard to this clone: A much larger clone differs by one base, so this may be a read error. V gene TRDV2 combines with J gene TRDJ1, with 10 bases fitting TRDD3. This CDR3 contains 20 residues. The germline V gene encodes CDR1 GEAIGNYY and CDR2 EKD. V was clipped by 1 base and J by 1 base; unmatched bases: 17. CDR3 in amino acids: CACDTLSVLGDSPVTDKLIF. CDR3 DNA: TGTGCCTGTGACACTCTGAGTGTACTGGGGGATTCCCCGGTCACCGATAAACTCATCTTT.

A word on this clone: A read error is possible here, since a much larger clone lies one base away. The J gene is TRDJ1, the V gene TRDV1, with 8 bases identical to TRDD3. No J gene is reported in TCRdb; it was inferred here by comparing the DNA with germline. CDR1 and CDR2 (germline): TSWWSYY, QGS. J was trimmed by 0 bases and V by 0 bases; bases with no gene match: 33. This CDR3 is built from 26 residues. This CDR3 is CALGELRENGFPHPYGGIGYTDKLIF. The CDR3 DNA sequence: TGTGCTCTTGGGGAACTAAGAGAGAACGGTTTCCCGCACCCTTACGGGGGGATAGGGTACACCGATAAACTCATCTTT.

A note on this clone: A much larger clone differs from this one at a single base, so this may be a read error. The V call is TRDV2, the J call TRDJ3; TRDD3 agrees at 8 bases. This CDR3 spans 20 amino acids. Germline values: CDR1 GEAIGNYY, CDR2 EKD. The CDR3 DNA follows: TGTGCCAGTGACACCCTACTGGGGGTGACCGGCTCCTGGGACACCCGACAGATGTTTTTC. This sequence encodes CASDTLLGVTGSWDTRQMFF.

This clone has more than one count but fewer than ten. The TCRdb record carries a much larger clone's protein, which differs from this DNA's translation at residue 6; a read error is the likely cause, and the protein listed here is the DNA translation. CDR3 residues: CACDSMGDTRDTDKLIF. In nucleotides, the CDR3 is TGTGCCTGTGACTCAATGGGGGATACGCGGGACACCGATAAACTCATCTTT. The chain is built from TRDV2 and TRDJ1; 11 nucleotides agree with TRDD3. Germline matching of the DNA provided the J gene here, since TCRdb leaves it blank. From germline, CDR1 is GEAIGNYY and CDR2 EKD. This CDR3 comprises 17 residues. V lost 3 bases, J lost 0 bases, and 8 bases stayed unmatched.

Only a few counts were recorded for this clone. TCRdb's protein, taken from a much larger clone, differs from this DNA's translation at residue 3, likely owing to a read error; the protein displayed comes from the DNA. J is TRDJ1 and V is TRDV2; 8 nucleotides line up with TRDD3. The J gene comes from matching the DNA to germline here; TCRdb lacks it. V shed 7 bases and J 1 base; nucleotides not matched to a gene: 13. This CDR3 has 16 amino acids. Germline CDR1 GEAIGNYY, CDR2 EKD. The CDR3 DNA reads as TGTGCCTGGGTGGGGATACCAGGTTTGAGCACCGATAAACTCATCTTT. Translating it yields CAWVGIPGLSTDKLIF.

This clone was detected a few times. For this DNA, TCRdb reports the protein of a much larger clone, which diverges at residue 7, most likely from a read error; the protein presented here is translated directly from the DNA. This chain's CDR3 is CACDTLAVAGAGVTDKLIF. The DNA for the CDR3 is TGTGCCTGTGACACGCTTGCCGTCGCTGGGGCTGGGGTTACCGATAAACTCATCTTT. The chain is built from TRDV2 and TRDJ1; TRDD3 is a possible D gene (6 bases). Germline V gene lookup returns CDR1 GEAIGNYY and CDR2 EKD. This CDR3 spans 19 amino acids. The V and J ends lost 1 base and 2 bases respectively, with 25 bases between them.

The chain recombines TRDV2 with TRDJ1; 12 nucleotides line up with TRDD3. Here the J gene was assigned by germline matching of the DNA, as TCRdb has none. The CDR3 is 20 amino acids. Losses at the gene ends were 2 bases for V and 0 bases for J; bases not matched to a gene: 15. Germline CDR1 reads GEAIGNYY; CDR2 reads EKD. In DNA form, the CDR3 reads TGTGCCTGTGACAGACTGGGGGATACTACGCAAATCCCAGACACCGATAAACTCATCTTT. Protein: CACDRLGDTTQIPDTDKLIF.

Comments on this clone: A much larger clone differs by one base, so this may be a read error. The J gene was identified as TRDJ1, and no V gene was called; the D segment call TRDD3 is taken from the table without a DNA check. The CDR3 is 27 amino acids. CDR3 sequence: CALGEPVCLPTYSVLGGYFTVPDKLTF. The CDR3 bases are TGTGCTCTTGGGGAACCAGTTTGCCTTCCTACGTATTCTGTTCTTGGGGGATATTTTACCGTACCCGATAAACTCACCTTT.

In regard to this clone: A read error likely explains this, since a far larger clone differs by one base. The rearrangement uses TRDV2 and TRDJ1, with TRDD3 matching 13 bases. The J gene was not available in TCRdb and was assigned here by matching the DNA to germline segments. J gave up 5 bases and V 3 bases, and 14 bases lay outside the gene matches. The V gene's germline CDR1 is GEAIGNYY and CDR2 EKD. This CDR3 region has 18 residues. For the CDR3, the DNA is TGTGCCTGTGACTGCATACTGGGGGATACGCGAAGAGGAGATAAACTCATCTTT. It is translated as CACDCILGDTRRGDKLIF.

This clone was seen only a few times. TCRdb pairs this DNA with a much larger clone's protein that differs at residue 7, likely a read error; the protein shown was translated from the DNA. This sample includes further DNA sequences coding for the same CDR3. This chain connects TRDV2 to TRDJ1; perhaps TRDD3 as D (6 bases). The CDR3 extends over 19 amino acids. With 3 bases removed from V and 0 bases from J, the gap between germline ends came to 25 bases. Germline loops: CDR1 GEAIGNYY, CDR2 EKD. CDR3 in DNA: TGTGCCTGTGACTCCATTGCAACCAACACTGGGAACCACACCGATAAACTCATCTTT. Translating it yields CACDSIATNTGNHTDKLIF.

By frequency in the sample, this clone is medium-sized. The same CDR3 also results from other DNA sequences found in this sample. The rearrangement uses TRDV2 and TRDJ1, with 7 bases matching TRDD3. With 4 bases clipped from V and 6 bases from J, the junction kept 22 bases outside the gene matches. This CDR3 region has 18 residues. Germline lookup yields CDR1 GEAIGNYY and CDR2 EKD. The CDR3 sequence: CACEFLTHDKYWGNKLIF. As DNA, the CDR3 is TGTGCCTGTGAATTTTTGACCCACGATAAGTACTGGGGAAATAAACTCATCTTT.

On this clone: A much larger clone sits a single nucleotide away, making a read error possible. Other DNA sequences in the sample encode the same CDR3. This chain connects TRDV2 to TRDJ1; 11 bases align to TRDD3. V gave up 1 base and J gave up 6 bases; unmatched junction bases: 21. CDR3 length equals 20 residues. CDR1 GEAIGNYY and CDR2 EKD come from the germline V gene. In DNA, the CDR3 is TGTGCCTGTGACACTCTCAATACTGGGGGATATGAGGATTGGCGAAATAAACTCATCTTT. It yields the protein CACDTLNTGGYEDWRNKLIF.

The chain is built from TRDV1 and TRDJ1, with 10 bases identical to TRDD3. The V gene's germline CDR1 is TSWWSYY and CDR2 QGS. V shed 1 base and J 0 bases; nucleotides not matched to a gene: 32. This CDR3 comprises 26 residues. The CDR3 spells CALGEPEASRSSLSYWGIKYTDKLIF. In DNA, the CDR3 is TGTGCTCTTGGGGAACCTGAGGCGTCAAGGAGTTCCCTCTCATACTGGGGGATTAAGTACACCGATAAACTCATCTTT.

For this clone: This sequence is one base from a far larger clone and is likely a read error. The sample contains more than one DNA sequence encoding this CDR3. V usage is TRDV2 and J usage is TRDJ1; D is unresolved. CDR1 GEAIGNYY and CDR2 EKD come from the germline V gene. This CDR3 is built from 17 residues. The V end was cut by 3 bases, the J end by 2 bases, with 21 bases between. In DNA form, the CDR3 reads TGTGCCTGTGACTCACTTACTCGGGGCCGTAGAACCGATAAACTCATCTTT. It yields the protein CACDSLTRGRRTDKLIF.

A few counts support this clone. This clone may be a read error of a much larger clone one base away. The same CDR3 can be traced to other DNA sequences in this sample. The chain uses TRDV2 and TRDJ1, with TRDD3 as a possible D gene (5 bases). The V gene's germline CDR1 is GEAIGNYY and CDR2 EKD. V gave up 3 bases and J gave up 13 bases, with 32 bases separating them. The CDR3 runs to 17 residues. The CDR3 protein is CACDSLTRGRRTDKPIF. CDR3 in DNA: TGTGCCTGTGACTCACTTACTCGGGGGCGTAGAACCGATAAGCCCATCTTT.

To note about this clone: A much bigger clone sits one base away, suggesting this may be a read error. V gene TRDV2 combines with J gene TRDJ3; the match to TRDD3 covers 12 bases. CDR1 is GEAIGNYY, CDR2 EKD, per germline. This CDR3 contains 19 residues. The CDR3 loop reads CACDTVLGDTSRDTRQMFF. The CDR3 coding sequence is TGTGCCTGTGACACTGTACTGGGGGATACCTCCCGGGACACCCGACAGATGTTTTTC.

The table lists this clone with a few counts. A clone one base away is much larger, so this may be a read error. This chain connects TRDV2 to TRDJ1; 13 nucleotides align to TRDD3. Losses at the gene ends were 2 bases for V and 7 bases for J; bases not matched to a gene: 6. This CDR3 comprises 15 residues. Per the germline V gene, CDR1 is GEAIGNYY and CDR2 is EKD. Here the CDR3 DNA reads TGTGCCTGTGACATACTGGGGGATACGCCCGGTAAACTCATCTTT. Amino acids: CACDILGDTPGKLIF.

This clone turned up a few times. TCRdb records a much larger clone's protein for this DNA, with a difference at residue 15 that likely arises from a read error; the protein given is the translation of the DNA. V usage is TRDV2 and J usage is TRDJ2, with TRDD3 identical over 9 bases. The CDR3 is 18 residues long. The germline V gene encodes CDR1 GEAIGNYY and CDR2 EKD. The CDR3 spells CACDTVLGDLALTARLFF. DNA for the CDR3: TGTGCCTGTGACACTGTACTGGGGGACCTCGCTTTGACAGCACGACTCTTCTTT.

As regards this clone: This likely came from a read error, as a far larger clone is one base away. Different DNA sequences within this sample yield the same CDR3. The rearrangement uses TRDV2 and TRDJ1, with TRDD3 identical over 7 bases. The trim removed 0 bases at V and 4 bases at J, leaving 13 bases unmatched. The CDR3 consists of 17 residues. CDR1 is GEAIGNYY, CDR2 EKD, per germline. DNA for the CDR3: TGTGCCTGTGACACCCTACGTACTGGAGGATACGACGATAAACTCATCTTT. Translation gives CACDTLRTGGYDDKLIF.

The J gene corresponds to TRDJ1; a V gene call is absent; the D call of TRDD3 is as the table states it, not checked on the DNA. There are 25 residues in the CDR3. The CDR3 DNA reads TGTGCTCTTTGGGAACTTGGGTCCTACTGTTTTCCTATGTACTGGGGGACCCTACTTAGTACTAAACTCATCTTT. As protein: CALWELGSYCFPMYWGTLLSTKLIF.

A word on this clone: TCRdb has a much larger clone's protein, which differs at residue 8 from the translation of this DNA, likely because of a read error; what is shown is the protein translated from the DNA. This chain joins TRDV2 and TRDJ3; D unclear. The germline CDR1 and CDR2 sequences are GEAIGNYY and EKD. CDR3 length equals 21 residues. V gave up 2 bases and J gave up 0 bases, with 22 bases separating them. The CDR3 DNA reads TGTGCCTGTGACAGATTACTGAGGGACTCCCATCGCTCCTGGGACACCCGACAGATGTTTTTC. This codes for CACDRLLRDSHRSWDTRQMFF.

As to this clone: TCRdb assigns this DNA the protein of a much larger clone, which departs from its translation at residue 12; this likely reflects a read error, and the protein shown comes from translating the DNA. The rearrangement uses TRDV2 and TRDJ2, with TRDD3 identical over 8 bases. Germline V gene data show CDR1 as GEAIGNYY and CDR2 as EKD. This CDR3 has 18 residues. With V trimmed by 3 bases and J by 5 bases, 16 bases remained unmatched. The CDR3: CACDPIQPEGYGTAQLFF. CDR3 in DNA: TGTGCCTGTGACCCTATTCAGCCGGAGGGATACGGCACAGCACAACTCTTCTTT.